These 16 T cell receptor beta chains were sequenced from one sample in a study of beta chain features in type 1 diabetes. Study-level findings and limits: Type 1 diabetes patients had TCRB CDR3s that were shorter (moderately but significantly so) in all four CD4+ subsets.

Antigens of these TCRs are unknown. Expressed TCRB transcripts were sequenced because the entire RNA isolate underwent reverse transcription. TCRdb's table, derived via immunoSEQ multiplex PCR, lists solely in-frame clones and lacks some. The sample has around 240,000 clones; 15% to 20% are singletons. Sequencing was done on a sample of naive CD4+ T cells from blood. The receptors here all came from a man aged 25-45 years with type 1 diabetes.

This clone came up a few times. This chain connects TRBV13 to TRBJ2-1; 9 nucleotides agree with TRBD1. J lost 2 bases, V lost 5 bases, and 7 bases had no gene match. Germline loops: CDR1 PRHDT, CDR2 FYEKMQ (reference sequence). CDR3 size: 16 residues. The CDR3 loop reads CASSPYRDRAYNEQFF. The CDR3 DNA follows: TGTGCCAGCAGCCCCTACCGGGACAGGGCCTACAATGAGCAGTTCTTC.

The chain carries TRBV19 and TRBJ2-5; TRBD1 aligns across 7 bases. The junction had 4 bases not matched to a gene; V was cut back by 4 bases and J by 2 bases. Germline V gene lookup returns CDR1 LNHDA and CDR2 SQIVND (reference sequence). CDR3 size: 14 residues. The chain's CDR3 is CASSRSTGQETQYF. The CDR3 nucleotides are TGTGCCAGTAGTAGATCGACAGGGCAAGAGACCCAGTACTTC.

This clone was counted between two and nine times. The chain couples TRBV7-2 to TRBJ2-2; D unresolved. CDR1 SGHTA and CDR2 FQGNSA come from the germline V gene. This CDR3 comprises 16 residues. Trimming took 1 base from V and 0 from J, leaving 9 bases between them. This chain's CDR3 is CASSLGSGPNTGELFF. CDR3 bases: TGTGCCAGCAGCTTAGGATCAGGCCCGAACACCGGGGAGCTGTTTTTT.

This clone was observed a few times. The CDR3 protein is CSATDRGAQHF. The CDR3 bases are TGCAGTGCAACTGACAGGGGCGCCCAGCATTTT. The chain combines TRBV20-1 with TRBJ1-5, with 8 bases that match TRBD1. This CDR3 contains 11 residues. Unmatched junction bases numbered 6, after V lost 6 bases and J lost 11 bases. Germline CDR1 reads DFQATT; CDR2 reads SNEGSKA (reference sequence).

A few counts support this clone. V is TRBV7-2 and J is TRBJ1-4; D gene ambiguous. CDR1 SGHTA and CDR2 FQGNSA come from the germline V gene. CDR3 length: 15 residues. V dropped 0 bases and J dropped 8 bases, with 13 bases sitting between them. The CDR3 here is CASSLAGGPLEKLFF. For the CDR3, the DNA is TGTGCCAGCAGCTTAGCGGGCGGGCCTCTCGAAAAACTGTTTTTT.

V usage is TRBV10-3 and J usage is TRBJ2-2, with TRBD1 matching over 7 bases. The CDR3 is 13 amino acids. The V gene end was trimmed by 9 bases and the J gene end by 6 bases; junction bases not matched to a gene: 7. Looked up from germline, CDR1 is ENHRY and CDR2 is SYGVKD. The CDR3 nucleotides read TGTGCCATATCGACAGGGATCGCCGGGGAGCTGTTTTTT. Translating gives CAISTGIAGELFF.

The sample holds a few counts of this clone. The V and J genes are TRBV5-1 and TRBJ2-3, with D unresolved. V was shortened by 4 bases and J by 1 base, with 10 bases between the two germline ends. In germline, CDR1 is SGHRS, CDR2 YFSETQ. The CDR3 is 14 amino acids. This CDR3 reads CASSTSAGTDTQYF. CDR3 DNA sequence: TGCGCCAGCAGCACCTCAGCCGGCACAGATACGCAGTATTTT.

In this sample, this clone turned up a few times. The chain recombines TRBV7-2 with TRBJ2-1, with 7 bases fitting TRBD2. The V and J ends lost 1 base and 2 bases, in that order; junction bases with no gene match: 2. The germline V gene encodes CDR1 SGHTA and CDR2 FQGNSA. The CDR3 is made up of 15 amino acids. In DNA, the CDR3 is TGTGCCAGCAGCTTAGTCGGGAGGCCCTACAATGAGCAGTTCTTC. Translation: CASSLVGRPYNEQFF.

CDR3 coding DNA: TGTGCCAGCAGTGCCGCCATTACAGAGACCCAGTACTTC. Translating gives CASSAAITETQYF. This sequence joins TRBV2 and TRBJ2-5; no reliable D call. This CDR3 is built from 13 residues. The ends were cut back, 4 bases at V and 4 bases at J, with 10 bases in the middle. Germline V gene sequence: CDR1 SNHLY, CDR2 FYNNEI.

The chain combines TRBV7-2 with TRBJ2-7, with TRBD1 matching over 7 bases. This CDR3 is 13 amino acids long. V lost 5 bases to trimming and J lost 2 bases; unmatched junction nucleotides: 3. From germline, CDR1 is SGHTA and CDR2 FQGNSA. The CDR3 loop reads CASSGQGAYEQYF. The CDR3 nucleotides are TGTGCCAGCAGCGGGCAGGGGGCCTACGAGCAGTACTTC.

This chain links TRBV30 with TRBJ2-1; 9 nucleotides match TRBD2. The CDR3 covers 13 residues. V dropped 4 bases and J dropped 2; count of bases not matched to a gene: 0. CDR1 GTSNPN and CDR2 SVGIG come from the germline V gene (reference sequence). As DNA, the CDR3 is TGTGCCTGGACTAGCGGGGCCTACAATGAGCAGTTCTTC. Translation: CAWTSGAYNEQFF.

This clone has only a few counts. V usage is TRBV4-3 and J usage is TRBJ2-7, with 14 nucleotides matching TRBD2. Germline values: CDR1 LGHNA, CDR2 YSLEER. This CDR3 has 15 residues. V shed 3 bases and J 5 bases; nucleotides not matched to a gene: 3. The CDR3 sequence: CASSQGLAGAHEQYF. DNA for the CDR3: TGCGCCAGCAGCCAGGGACTAGCGGGAGCCCACGAGCAGTACTTC.

This clone was seen a handful of times. The CDR3 here is CASSLRLAGTYEQYF. CDR3 DNA: TGTGCCAGCAGCTTGCGACTAGCGGGAACCTACGAGCAGTACTTC. The chain has TRBV5-6 and TRBJ2-7; 11 positions match TRBD2. The CDR3 covers 15 residues. J lost 2 bases, V lost 1 base, and 2 bases had no gene match. Germline V lookup: CDR1 SGHDT, CDR2 YYEEEE.

This chain connects TRBV19 to TRBJ2-7; D might be TRBD1 (5 bases). Between the trimmed V and J ends, which lost 2 bases and 4 bases, there was a span of 12 bases. In germline, CDR1 is LNHDA, CDR2 SQIVND (reference sequence). The CDR3 is made up of 14 amino acids. The CDR3 DNA follows: TGTGCCAGTAGTATACAGGGCCGAGGATACGAGCAGTACTTC. Encoded protein: CASSIQGRGYEQYF. The whole variable domain, remainder taken from reference TRBV19 and TRBJ2-7, is DGGITQSPKYLFRKEGQNVTLSCEQNLNHDAMYWYRQDPGQGLRLIYYSQIVNDFQKGDIAEGYSVSREKKESFPLTVTSAQKNPTAFYLCASSIQGRGYEQYFGPGTRLTVT.

This clone was found a few times. The same CDR3 can be traced to other DNA sequences in this sample. The chain employs TRBV2 and TRBJ2-3; no firm D call. The V and J ends lost 6 bases and 1 base respectively, with 2 bases between them. This CDR3 has 11 amino acids. Germline V gives CDR1 SNHLY, CDR2 FYNNEI. Written as DNA, the CDR3 is TGTGCCAGCAGCCGCACAGATACGCAGTATTTT. Protein product: CASSRTDTQYF.

In this sample, this clone turned up a few times. The V and J genes are TRBV13 and TRBJ2-7, with a weak D call TRBD1 (5 bases). The V end was cut by 5 bases, the J end by 4 bases, with 18 bases between. Germline V gene data show CDR1 as PRHDT and CDR2 as FYEKMQ (reference sequence). This CDR3 contains 15 residues. The CDR3: CASSTASGHGYEQYF. The CDR3, as DNA: TGTGCCAGCAGCACAGCTTCAGGACACGGATACGAGCAGTACTTC.